These 24 T cell receptor beta chains originate from one sample sequenced in a study of blood T cell repertoires in COVID-19. Profiling relied on immunoSEQ multiplex PCR, and the TCRdb table lists in-frame clones only, not all of them. The data show 300,000 to 400,000 clones, with roughly 89% seen just once and approximately 3.5% held by the top ten. The specimen sequenced was peripheral blood. Receptor source: a woman younger than 30 who had recovered from COVID-19.

V is TRBV2 and J is TRBJ1-1; perhaps TRBD1 as D (5 bases). The germline V and J ends were trimmed by 9 bases and 0 bases, with 17 bases remaining between them. Per the germline V gene, CDR1 is SNHLY and CDR2 is FYNNEI. The CDR3 runs 15 residues. CDR3 amino acids: CARSIVGRVNTEAFF. For the CDR3, the DNA is TGTGCCAGGTCCATCGTCGGCAGGGTGAACACTGAAGCTTTCTTT.

This sequence joins TRBV27 and TRBJ1-2; D possibly corresponds to TRBD1 (6 bases). V was shortened by 5 bases and J by 4 bases, with 14 bases between the two germline ends. Germline V gene lookup returns CDR1 MNHEY and CDR2 SMNVEV (reference sequence). CDR3 length: 14 amino acids. This CDR3 is CASSARGQPYGYTF. The CDR3, as DNA: TGTGCCAGCAGTGCCCGAGGACAGCCCTATGGCTACACCTTC.

CDR3 region: CASSFLRKRSPDTQYF. In nucleotides, the CDR3 is TGTGCCAGCAGCTTCTTGAGAAAGCGGTCCCCAGATACGCAGTATTTT. The chain employs TRBV5-5 and TRBJ2-3, with a weak D call TRBD2 (5 bases). Germline V gene data show CDR1 as SGHKS and CDR2 as YYEKEE (reference sequence). The CDR3 extends over 16 amino acids. V was pared by 2 bases and J by 4 bases, with 17 bases between.

This chain's CDR3 is CSARTSPEAFF. CDR3 nucleotide sequence: TGCAGTGCACGGACATCCCCTGAAGCTTTCTTT. The chain has TRBV20-1 and TRBJ1-1, with D maybe TRBD1 (5 bases). Trimming stripped 6 bases from V and 6 bases from J, with 11 bases between. Germline values: CDR1 DFQATT, CDR2 SNEGSKA (reference sequence). This CDR3 contains 11 residues.

The chain combines TRBV3-1 (or the pseudogene TRBV3-2) with TRBJ1-2; TRBD1 matches 8 bases. CDR3 length: 13 residues. Germline V gene data show CDR1 as LGHDT and CDR2 as YNNKEL (reference sequence). V lost 3 bases and J lost 4; bases outside the gene matches: 1. CDR3 sequence (DNA): TGTGCCAGCAGCCAGGGACAGGCCTATGGCTACACCTTC. Its protein is CASSQGQAYGYTF.

The CDR3, as DNA: TGTGCCAGCAGTGACTCGGCTAGCGGGGGCACAGATACGCAGTATTTT. Protein sequence: CASSDSASGGTDTQYF. The chain combines TRBV6-4 with TRBJ2-3; 9 bases line up with TRBD2. The CDR3 consists of 16 residues. Germline assignment: CDR1 MRHNA and CDR2 SNTAGT. After removal of 0 bases from V and 1 base from J, the junction contained 2 bases not matched to a gene.

The chain combines TRBV20-1 with TRBJ2-5, with TRBD2 identical over 9 bases. Per the germline V gene, CDR1 is DFQATT and CDR2 is SNEGSKA (reference sequence). J lost 2 bases, V lost 3 bases, and 10 bases had no gene match. The CDR3 is 16 residues long. For the CDR3, the DNA is TGCAGTGCTAGTTTCCCTAGCGGGATATCACAAGAGACCCAGTACTTC. As protein: CSASFPSGISQETQYF.

The chain has TRBV19 and TRBJ2-6; the D is unclear. This CDR3 has 15 residues. Deletions cut 4 bases from V and 0 bases from J, with 7 bases between. In germline, CDR1 is LNHDA, CDR2 SQIVND (reference sequence). The CDR3: CASSTEHSGANVLTF. The CDR3 DNA follows: TGTGCCAGTAGTACCGAGCACTCTGGGGCCAACGTCCTGACTTTC.

As for this clone: The sample holds other DNA sequences that translate to the same CDR3. The chain couples TRBV6-5 to TRBJ2-3; possibly TRBD1 for D (5 bases). The CDR3 is made up of 16 amino acids. V lost 0 bases and J 1 base, leaving 11 bases between the germline ends. Germline CDR1 and CDR2: MNHEY and SVGAGI. The CDR3, as DNA: TGTGCCAGCAGTTACTCTAGGGGCTTTGGCACAGATACGCAGTATTTT. Residues: CASSYSRGFGTDTQYF.

The V call is TRBV7-9, the J call TRBJ1-3; TRBD1 agrees at 7 bases. The CDR3 covers 17 residues. CDR1 and CDR2 (germline): SEHNR, FQNEAQ (reference sequence). With 1 base clipped from V and 0 bases from J, the junction kept 6 bases outside the gene matches. DNA of the CDR3: TGTGCCAGCAGCTTAGAGAAGGGGGACAGCTCTGGAAACACCATATATTTT. The encoded protein is CASSLEKGDSSGNTIYF.

The CDR3 DNA sequence: TGTGCCAGCAGCCCCTACAGGGGCCACGGCGGGACCCAGTACTTC. Translated: CASSPYRGHGGTQYF. V is TRBV5-4 and J is TRBJ2-5, with TRBD1 identical over 7 bases. Trimming took 4 bases from V and 7 from J; bases not matched to a gene: 13. Germline V CDR1 and CDR2: SGHNT, YYREEE (reference sequence). This CDR3 has 15 residues.

The chain has TRBV6-5 and TRBJ1-2, with TRBD1 as a possible D gene (5 bases). The length of the CDR3 is 12 residues. The germline V gene has CDR1 MNHEY and CDR2 SVGAGI. With 0 bases removed from V and 8 bases from J, the gap between germline ends came to 7 bases. The DNA for the CDR3 is TGTGCCAGCAGTTACTCGGGGGGAGGCTACACCTTC. Translating gives CASSYSGGGYTF.

CDR3 in amino acids: CASSLRTFAGAHEQFF. In DNA, the CDR3 is TGTGCCAGCAGCCTAAGAACCTTTGCGGGAGCACATGAGCAGTTCTTC. The chain has TRBV3-1 (or the pseudogene TRBV3-2) and TRBJ2-1, with 7 bases identical to TRBD2. The CDR3 is made up of 16 amino acids. The ends lost 4 bases at V and 8 bases at J; junction bases unmatched: 14. The germline V gene has CDR1 LGHDT and CDR2 YNNKEL (reference sequence).

This chain links TRBV11-3 with TRBJ1-1; 7 bases fit TRBD1. V lost 1 base to trimming and J lost 3 bases; unmatched junction nucleotides: 8. Germline V gives CDR1 SGHNT, CDR2 YENEEA. This CDR3 is 16 amino acids long. The CDR3 DNA follows: TGTGCCAGCAGCTTAGGGGTTGGGACAGTGGACACTGAAGCTTTCTTT. Translated, it gives CASSLGVGTVDTEAFF. Variable domain in full (rest from reference TRBV11-3 and TRBJ1-1): EAGVVQSPRYKIIEKKQPVAFWCNPISGHNTLYWYLQNLGQGPELLIRYENEEAVDDSQLPKDRFSAERLKGVDSTLKIQPAELGDSAVYLCASSLGVGTVDTEAFFGQGTRLTVV.

The chain is built from TRBV20-1 and TRBJ2-1, with a tentative D call TRBD2 (8 bases). V lost 3 bases and J lost 0, with 21 bases in between. CDR3 length equals 18 residues. Germline CDR1 DFQATT, CDR2 SNEGSKA (reference sequence). CDR3 sequence (DNA): TGCAGTGCTAGTAGGGGGCTAAGCGGGAGTGGCTCCTACAATGAGCAGTTCTTC. This encodes CSASRGLSGSGSYNEQFF.

The V gene is TRBV7-9, the J gene TRBJ1-2, with D unclear. With 3 bases removed from V and 3 bases from J, the gap between germline ends came to 5 bases. CDR1 SEHNR and CDR2 FQNEAQ come from the germline V gene (reference sequence). CDR3 length equals 12 residues. The CDR3 nucleotides are TGTGCCAGCAGCTTTCGAGACTATGGCTACACCTTC. As protein: CASSFRDYGYTF.

The J gene is TRBJ1-1, the V gene TRBV5-5; D remains ambiguous. Germline assignment: CDR1 SGHKS and CDR2 YYEKEE (reference sequence). V lost 2 bases and J 4 bases, leaving 12 bases between the germline ends. The CDR3 is 14 residues long. The CDR3 DNA follows: TGTGCCAGCAGCTTACTAGGTCCGGGCACTGAAGCTTTCTTT. It codes for CASSLLGPGTEAFF. The full variable domain, in which reference TRBV5-5 and TRBJ1-1 provide the parts outside the CDR3, is DAGVTQSPTHLIKTRGQQVTLRCSPISGHKSVSWYQQVLGQGPQFIFQYYEKEERGRGNFPDRFSARQFPNYSSELNVNALLLGDSALYLCASSLLGPGTEAFFGQGTRLTVV.

This chain uses TRBV24-1 with TRBJ2-2; 10 bases match TRBD1. The germline V gene has CDR1 KGHDR and CDR2 SFDVKD. The ends lost 4 bases at V and 0 bases at J; junction bases unmatched: 10. The CDR3 spans 19 residues. CDR3 residues: CATSDHSGTGDSNTGELFF. The CDR3 DNA reads as TGTGCCACCAGTGACCATTCCGGGACAGGGGACTCGAACACCGGGGAGCTGTTTTTT.

This clone was recorded once. The genes are TRBV3-1 (or the pseudogene TRBV3-2) and TRBJ2-5, with D possibly being TRBD2 (5 bases). Germline CDR1 is LGHDT and CDR2 is YNNKEL (reference sequence). Trimming stripped 0 bases from V and 7 bases from J, with 12 bases between. The CDR3 spans 14 residues. The CDR3 sequence: CASSQEWAGGTQYF. CDR3 sequence (DNA): TGTGCCAGCAGCCAAGAGTGGGCTGGAGGGACCCAGTACTTC.

This clone was detected only once. This rearrangement joins TRBV27 to TRBJ1-2, with D perhaps TRBD1 (5 bases). V was shortened by 0 bases and J by 2 bases, with 10 bases between the two germline ends. The length of the CDR3 is 15 residues. From germline, CDR1 is MNHEY and CDR2 SMNVEV (reference sequence). The CDR3, as DNA: TGTGCCAGCAGTTTATCGAAGCGGGGGAACTATGGCTACACCTTC. This sequence encodes CASSLSKRGNYGYTF.

This sequence joins TRBV28 and TRBJ1-6; D not certain. CDR1 and CDR2 (germline): MDHEN, SYDVKM. Trimming removed 7 bases from V and 8 bases from J, with 15 bases in between. This CDR3 spans 14 amino acids. The CDR3 here is CASTISSPDSPLHF. CDR3 DNA sequence: TGTGCCAGCACCATCTCCTCCCCGGATTCACCCCTCCACTTT.

V usage is TRBV7-8 and J usage is TRBJ2-2; TRBD2 aligns across 8 bases. The J segment lost 0 bases and the V segment lost 0 bases, leaving 3 bases of the junction unmatched. The CDR3 sequence is 17 residues long. Germline assignment: CDR1 SGHVS and CDR2 FQNEAQ. CDR3 residues: CASSLAVGRANTGELFF. The CDR3 DNA reads TGTGCCAGCAGCTTAGCCGTCGGGAGGGCGAACACCGGGGAGCTGTTTTTT.

The chain couples TRBV18 to TRBJ2-3, with D perhaps TRBD2 (6 bases). Trimming pared 2 bases from V and 4 bases from J, leaving 13 bases between. Germline assignment: CDR1 KGHSH and CDR2 LQKENI. The CDR3 spans 15 residues. The CDR3 DNA reads TGTGCCAGCTCACCAGACCTCGGCGGGGCAGATACGCAGTATTTT. Translated: CASSPDLGGADTQYF.

This chain joins TRBV9 and TRBJ2-2; 8 bases match TRBD2. The CDR3 is 18 amino acids. J gave up 10 bases and V 0 bases, and 17 bases lay outside the gene matches. Germline V gives CDR1 SGDLS, CDR2 YYNGEE. As DNA, the CDR3 is TGTGCCAGCAGCGTAGTGCCTAGCGGGCGAGCTATTCCGGTGGAGCTGTTTTTT. Encoded protein: CASSVVPSGRAIPVELFF.